The 15 T cell receptor beta chains below were found in one sample sequenced in a study of cytomegalovirus exposure and HLA in healthy donors. PCR employed 60 Vbeta and 13 Jbeta primers. Assay used: immunoSEQ multiplex PCR; TCRdb lists only in-frame clones, some missing. Of about 160,000 clones listed, 84% were seen once; the top ten hold roughly 1.9%. Input material: PBMCs. Receptors were obtained from a man aged 18 to 35 in good health and CMV-seronegative.

V is TRBV7-6 and J is TRBJ1-1, with D perhaps matching TRBD1 (5 bases). Trimming shortened V by 5 bases and J by 3 bases, and 10 bases separated the two germline ends. Germline V lookup: CDR1 SGHVS, CDR2 FNYEAQ. The CDR3 totals 13 residues. CDR3 sequence: CASSIQEYTEAFF. In nucleotides, the CDR3 is TGTGCCAGCAGCATACAGGAGTACACTGAAGCTTTCTTT.

The chain has TRBV6-5 and TRBJ1-2, with TRBD1 matching 12 bases. Germline loops: CDR1 MNHEY, CDR2 SVGAGI. Unmatched junction bases numbered 9, after V lost 5 bases and J lost 8 bases. The CDR3 runs 15 residues. CDR3 region: CASSGRDRGQWGYTF. The CDR3 region has the DNA TGTGCCAGCAGTGGCCGGGACAGGGGGCAATGGGGCTACACCTTC.

This clone came up a few times. The chain uses TRBV4-1 and TRBJ1-5; D gene ambiguous. The V end was cut by 2 bases, the J end by 0 bases, with 14 bases between. Germline V CDR1 and CDR2: MGHRA, YSYEKL. CDR3 length equals 17 residues. Here the CDR3 reads CASSQSGNYDSNQPQHF. CDR3 sequence (DNA): TGCGCCAGCAGCCAATCCGGGAATTACGATAGCAATCAGCCCCAGCATTTT.

This clone was observed a handful of times. The rearrangement links TRBV28 to TRBJ1-5, with 10 nucleotides matching TRBD1. CDR3 length: 14 residues. After removal of 6 bases from V and 4 bases from J, the junction contained 3 bases not matched to a gene. Germline CDR1 MDHEN, CDR2 SYDVKM. CDR3 coding DNA: TGTGCCAGCAGGGGGGACAGGGGAAATCAGCCCCAGCATTTT. This sequence encodes CASRGDRGNQPQHF.

The chain carries TRBV6-5 and TRBJ2-3; 12 nucleotides align to TRBD1. Germline V gene lookup returns CDR1 MNHEY and CDR2 SVGAGI. CDR3 length: 15 amino acids. V lost 10 bases, J lost 3 bases, and 8 bases stayed unmatched. The CDR3 DNA reads TGTGCCACGGGACAGGGGGCAAGGTTTACAGATACGCAGTATTTT. Translated: CATGQGARFTDTQYF.

The chain has TRBV19 and TRBJ2-5; 9 nucleotides agree with TRBD2. V dropped 0 bases and J dropped 2; count of bases not matched to a gene: 10. This CDR3 has 18 residues. Germline lookup yields CDR1 LNHDA and CDR2 SQIVND (reference sequence). The CDR3 DNA sequence: TGTGCCAGTAGTATAGATCCCCCCGGAGCGGGGGGACAAGAGACCCAGTACTTC. Amino acid sequence: CASSIDPPGAGGQETQYF.

The J gene is TRBJ2-3, the V gene TRBV28, with TRBD2 as a possible D gene (5 bases). Trimming removed 7 bases from V and 8 bases from J, with 13 bases in between. The CDR3 runs 12 residues. The V gene's germline CDR1 is MDHEN and CDR2 SYDVKM. In DNA, the CDR3 is TGTGCCAGCAACAGCGGCAAGCGTACGCAGTATTTT. Translated, it gives CASNSGKRTQYF. The full variable domain, rest sourced from reference TRBV28 and TRBJ2-3, is DVKVTQSSRYLVKRTGEKVFLECVQDMDHENMFWYRQDPGLGLRLIYFSYDVKMKEKGDIPEGYSVSREKKERFSLILESASTNQTSMYLCASNSGKRTQYFGPGTRLTVL.

The V call is TRBV10-3, the J call TRBJ1-5; 9 bases align to TRBD1. CDR1 is ENHRY and CDR2 is SYGVKD in the germline V gene. This CDR3 comprises 14 residues. V lost 5 bases to trimming and J lost 7 bases; unmatched junction nucleotides: 6. The CDR3 region has the DNA TGTGCCATCAGTCCGGGACAGGGTACACAGCCCCAGCATTTT. Translating gives CAISPGQGTQPQHF.

The chain employs TRBV6-1 and TRBJ2-5; D is undetermined. CDR1 and CDR2 (germline): MNHNS, SASEGT. There are 13 residues in the CDR3. The ends were cut back, 2 bases at V and 3 bases at J, with 7 bases in the middle. The CDR3 region has the DNA TGTGCCAGCAGTGAATCAGAAAAAGAGACCCAGTACTTC. It codes for CASSESEKETQYF.

The gene calls are TRBV7-2 and TRBJ2-2; D call uncertain. The CDR3 length is 14 residues. Germline assignment: CDR1 SGHTA and CDR2 FQGNSA. V shed 5 bases and J shed 0 bases, with 7 bases lying between them. The CDR3 DNA follows: TGTGCCAGCAGCCGGAGAGCGAACACCGGGGAGCTGTTTTTT. Protein sequence: CASSRRANTGELFF.

The rearrangement joins TRBV18 to TRBJ1-2; 7 bases are a match to TRBD1. After removal of 1 base from V and 3 bases from J, the junction contained 2 bases not matched to a gene. This CDR3 is built from 14 residues. Germline V gene data show CDR1 as KGHSH and CDR2 as LQKENI. The CDR3 sequence is CASSPQGAYYGYTF. CDR3 coding DNA: TGTGCCAGCTCACCACAGGGGGCTTACTATGGCTACACCTTC.

The chain couples TRBV9 to TRBJ2-2, with D perhaps TRBD2 (6 bases). The V gene's germline CDR1 is SGDLS and CDR2 YYNGEE. The CDR3 sequence is 16 residues long. The V and J ends lost 4 bases and 0 bases respectively, with 13 bases between them. Here the CDR3 reads CASSLRLVANTGELFF. In DNA, the CDR3 is TGTGCCAGCAGCCTACGACTAGTCGCGAACACCGGGGAGCTGTTTTTT.

The rearrangement joins TRBV9 to TRBJ2-1, with D perhaps matching TRBD1 (5 bases). Trimming took 0 bases from V and 5 from J, leaving 12 bases between them. Germline CDR1 is SGDLS and CDR2 is YYNGEE. This CDR3 spans 15 amino acids. This chain's CDR3 is CASSVAAKGDNEQFF. CDR3 in DNA: TGTGCCAGCAGCGTAGCTGCGAAAGGGGACAATGAGCAGTTCTTC.

This chain joins TRBV7-9 and TRBJ2-3; 11 bases are shared with TRBD2. CDR1 is SEHNR, CDR2 FQNEAQ, per germline (reference sequence). The CDR3 has 17 residues. V trimming: 7 bases; J trimming: 5 bases; junction bases outside the gene matches: 14. The CDR3 DNA sequence: TGTGCCAGCACCCTTAGGTCTAGCGGGGGGTCGGGAGATACGCAGTATTTT. It is translated as CASTLRSSGGSGDTQYF.

The CDR3 nucleotides read TGTGCCAGCAGGCGCGGGATTTACAATGAGCAGTTCTTC. Translated: CASRRGIYNEQFF. The chain joins TRBV2 to TRBJ2-1; D perhaps matches TRBD2 (6 bases). The V gene's germline CDR1 is SNHLY and CDR2 FYNNEI. The CDR3 sequence is 13 residues long. Trimming took off 6 bases at V and 4 bases at J, with 10 bases between the two ends.